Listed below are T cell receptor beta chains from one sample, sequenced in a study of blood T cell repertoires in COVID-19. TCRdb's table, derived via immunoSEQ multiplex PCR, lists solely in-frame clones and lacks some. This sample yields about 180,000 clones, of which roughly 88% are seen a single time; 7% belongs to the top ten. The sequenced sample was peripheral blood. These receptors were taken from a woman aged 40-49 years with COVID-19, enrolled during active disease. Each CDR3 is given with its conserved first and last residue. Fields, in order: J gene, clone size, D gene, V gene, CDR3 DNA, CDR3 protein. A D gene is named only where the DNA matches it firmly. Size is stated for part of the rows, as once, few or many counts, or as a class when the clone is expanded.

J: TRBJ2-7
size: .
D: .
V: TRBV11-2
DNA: TGTGCCAGCAGCTTTTCGGCGGGCCTCCCCGCCTACGAGCAGTACTTC
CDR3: CASSFSAGLPAYEQYF

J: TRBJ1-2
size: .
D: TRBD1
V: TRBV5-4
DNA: TGTGCCAGCAGCTACGTCGGGACAGACTATGGCTACACCTTC
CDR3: CASSYVGTDYGYTF

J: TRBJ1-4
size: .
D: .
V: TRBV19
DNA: TGTGCCAGTTCCCCCCTGCCAGGGTTTAACGAAAAACTGTTTTTT
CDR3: CASSPLPGFNEKLFF

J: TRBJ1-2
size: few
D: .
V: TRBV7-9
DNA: TGTGCTCTCCCCCGGGAGTGGGAGAACTATGGCTACACCTTC
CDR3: CALPREWENYGYTF

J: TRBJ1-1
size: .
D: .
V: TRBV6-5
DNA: TGTGCCAGCAAGAGTGGTCGAACCTCTGAAGCTTTCTTT
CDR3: CASKSGRTSEAFF

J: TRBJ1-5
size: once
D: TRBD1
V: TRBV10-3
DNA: TGTGCCATCAGTGGGACAGGTGGAAATCAGCCCCAGCATTTT
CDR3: CAISGTGGNQPQHF

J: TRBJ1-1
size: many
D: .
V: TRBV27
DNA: TGTGCCAGCAGTTCACAGCAGTTCTTCATGAACACTGAAGCTTTCTTT
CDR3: CASSSQQFFMNTEAFF

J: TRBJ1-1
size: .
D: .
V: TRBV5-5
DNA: TGTGCCAGCAGCTTTGGTGGAAGGGGAAGGGACACTGAAGCTTTCTTT
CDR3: CASSFGGRGRDTEAFF

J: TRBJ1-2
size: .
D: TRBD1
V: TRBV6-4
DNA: TGTGCCAGCAGTCGACAGGGTTTGGACTACACCTTC
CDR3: CASSRQGLDYTF

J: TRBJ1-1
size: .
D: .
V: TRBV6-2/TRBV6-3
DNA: TGTGCCAGCAGTTCCGGGGTCACTGAAGCTTTCTTT
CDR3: CASSSGVTEAFF

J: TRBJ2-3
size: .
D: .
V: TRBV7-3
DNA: TGTGCCAGCAGCCCCCAGGGGGATACGCAGTATTTT
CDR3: CASSPQGDTQYF

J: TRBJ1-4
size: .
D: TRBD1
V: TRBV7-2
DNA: TGTGCCAGCAGCTTGTTGACAGGGGGCGAAAAACTGTTTTTT
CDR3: CASSLLTGGEKLFF

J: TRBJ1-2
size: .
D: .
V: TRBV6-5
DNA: TGTGCCAGCAGTTACGCAGCCTCGGGCTATGGCTACACCTTC
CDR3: CASSYAASGYGYTF

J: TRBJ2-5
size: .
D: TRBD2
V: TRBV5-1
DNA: TGCGCCAGCAGCTTTAGGACTAGCGGATCACAAGAGACCCAGTACTTC
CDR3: CASSFRTSGSQETQYF

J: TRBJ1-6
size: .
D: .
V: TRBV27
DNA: TGTGCCACAGGGGTCCCCTATAATTCACCCCTCCACTTT
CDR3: CATGVPYNSPLHF

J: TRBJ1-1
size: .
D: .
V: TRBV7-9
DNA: TGTGCCAGCAGCTCATTCGGGAGGTCCACTGAAGCTTTCTTT
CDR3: CASSSFGRSTEAFF

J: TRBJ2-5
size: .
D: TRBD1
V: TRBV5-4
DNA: TGTGCCAGCAGCCGCTGGGACAGGGGCGGCCAAGAGACCCAGTACTTC
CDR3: CASSRWDRGGQETQYF

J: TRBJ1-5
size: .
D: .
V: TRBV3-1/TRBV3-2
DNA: TGTGCCAGCAGCCAAAGGAGAAGCAATCAGCCCCAGCATTTT
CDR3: CASSQRRSNQPQHF

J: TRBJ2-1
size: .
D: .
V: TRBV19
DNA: TGTGCCAGTAGTATAAAAACTCCCCTATACAATGAGCAGTTCTTC
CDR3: CASSIKTPLYNEQFF

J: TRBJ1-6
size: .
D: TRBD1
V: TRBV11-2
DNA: TGTGCCAGCAGCTCGCGGGACAGAATAACCTATAATTCACCCCTCCACTTT
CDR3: CASSSRDRITYNSPLHF

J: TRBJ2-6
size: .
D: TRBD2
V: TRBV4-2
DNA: TGTGCCAGCAGCCAAGCGGGAGGGGGTGATGGGGCCAACGTCCTGACTTTC
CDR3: CASSQAGGGDGANVLTF

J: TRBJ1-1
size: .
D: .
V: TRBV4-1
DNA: TGCGCCAGCAGCCAAGAATCTTTCGGTGAAGCTTTCTTT
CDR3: CASSQESFGEAFF

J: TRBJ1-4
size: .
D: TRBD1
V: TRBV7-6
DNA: TGTGCCAGCAGCTCAGGGGACAGTTCTAATGAAAAACTGTTTTTT
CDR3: CASSSGDSSNEKLFF

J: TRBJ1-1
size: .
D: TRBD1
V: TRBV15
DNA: TGTGCCACCAGCAGAGATACAGGGGGCGGAACTGAAGCTTTCTTT
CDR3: CATSRDTGGGTEAFF

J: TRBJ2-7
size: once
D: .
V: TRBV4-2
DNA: TGTGCCAGCAGCCCCGGAGTCCCCAGCTACGAGCAGTACTTC
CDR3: CASSPGVPSYEQYF

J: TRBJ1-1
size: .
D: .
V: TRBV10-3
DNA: TGTGCCATCAGTGAGGTTCAGGCTGAAGCTTTCTTT
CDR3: CAISEVQAEAFF

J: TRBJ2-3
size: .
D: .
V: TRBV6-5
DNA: TGTGCCAGCAGTTCGATCTGGGCTATAAACACAGATACGCAGTATTTT
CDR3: CASSSIWAINTDTQYF

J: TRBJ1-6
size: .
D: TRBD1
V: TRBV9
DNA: TGTGCCAGCAGCGTCTCGACAGGGGGGCTACTTAATTCACCCCTCCACTTT
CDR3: CASSVSTGGLLNSPLHF

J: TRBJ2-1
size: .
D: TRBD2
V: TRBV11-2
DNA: TGTGCCAGCAGCTTAGATCACGCGGGGGAGCCGTTCTTC
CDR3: CASSLDHAGEPFF

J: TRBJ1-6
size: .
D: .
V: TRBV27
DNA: TGTGCCAGCAGTTTACTCCAGGGAAGGGCCCTCCACTTT
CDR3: CASSLLQGRALHF

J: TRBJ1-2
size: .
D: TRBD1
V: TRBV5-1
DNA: TGCGCCAGCAGCTTTGAGCTGGGGACAGCCCGAATCTATGGCTACACCTTC
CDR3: CASSFELGTARIYGYTF

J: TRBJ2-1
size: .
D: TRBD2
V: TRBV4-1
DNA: TGCGCCAGCAGCCAAGGGGCTAGCGGGGGGGGCTACAATGAGCAGTTCTTC
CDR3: CASSQGASGGGYNEQFF

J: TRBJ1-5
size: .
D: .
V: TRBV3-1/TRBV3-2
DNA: TGTGCCAGCAGCCCTACAGTGTATAGCAATCAGCCCCAGCATTTT
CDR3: CASSPTVYSNQPQHF

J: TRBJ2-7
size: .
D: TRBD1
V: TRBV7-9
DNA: TGTGCCAGCAGCTTAGAACAGGGGTCCAGGGAGCAGTACTTC
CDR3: CASSLEQGSREQYF

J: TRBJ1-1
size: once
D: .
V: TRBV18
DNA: TGTGCCAGCTCACCACCGCGGGGAATGAACACTGAAGCTTTCTTT
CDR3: CASSPPRGMNTEAFF

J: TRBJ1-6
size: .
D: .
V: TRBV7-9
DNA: TGTGCCAGCAGCTTCCGGACGGGGGGTTCACCCCTCCACTTT
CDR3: CASSFRTGGSPLHF